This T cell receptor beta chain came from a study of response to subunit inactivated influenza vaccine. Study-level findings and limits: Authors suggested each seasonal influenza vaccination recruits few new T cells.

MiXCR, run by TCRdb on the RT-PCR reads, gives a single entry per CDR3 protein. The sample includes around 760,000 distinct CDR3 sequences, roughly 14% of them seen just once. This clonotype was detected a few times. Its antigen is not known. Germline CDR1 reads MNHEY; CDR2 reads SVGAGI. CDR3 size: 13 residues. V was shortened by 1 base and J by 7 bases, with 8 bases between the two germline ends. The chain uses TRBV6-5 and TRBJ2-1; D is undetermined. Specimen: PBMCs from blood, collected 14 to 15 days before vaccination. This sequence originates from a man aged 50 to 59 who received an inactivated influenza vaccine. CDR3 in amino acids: CASSYYGMNEQFF. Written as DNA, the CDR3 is TGTGCCAGCAGTTACTATGGAATGAATGAGCAGTTCTTC.